This T cell receptor (beta chain) came from a study of cytomegalovirus exposure and HLA in healthy donors. Study-level findings and limits: Information on immune exposure was restricted to one variable (CMV serostatus). Several of the most significant clusters were apparently associated with common viral pathogens in a later analysis. Among TCR beta chains, those listed as cytomegalovirus-associated numbered approximately 150. Presence/absence comparisons presumed near-even sequencing depth among donors.

V lost 5 bases to trimming and J lost 2 bases, with 12 bases between them. This CDR3 is 15 amino acids long. Germline CDR1 SGHVS, CDR2 FNYEAQ. PCR was performed using 60 Vbeta and 13 Jbeta primers. The table came from immunoSEQ multiplex PCR; TCRdb's copy has only in-frame clones and leaves some out. The table lists 100,000 to 130,000 clones, roughly 82% of them singletons. This clone was detected once. The antigen is unknown. The source material was PBMCs. The V gene is TRBV7-6, the J gene TRBJ2-2; a weak D match, TRBD1 (6 bases). The TCR originated in a male donor in good health and CMV-seronegative. The CDR3 bases are TGTGCCAGCAGCGAGCTCAGGGGAAACACCGGGGAGCTGTTTTTT. Protein product: CASSELRGNTGELFF.